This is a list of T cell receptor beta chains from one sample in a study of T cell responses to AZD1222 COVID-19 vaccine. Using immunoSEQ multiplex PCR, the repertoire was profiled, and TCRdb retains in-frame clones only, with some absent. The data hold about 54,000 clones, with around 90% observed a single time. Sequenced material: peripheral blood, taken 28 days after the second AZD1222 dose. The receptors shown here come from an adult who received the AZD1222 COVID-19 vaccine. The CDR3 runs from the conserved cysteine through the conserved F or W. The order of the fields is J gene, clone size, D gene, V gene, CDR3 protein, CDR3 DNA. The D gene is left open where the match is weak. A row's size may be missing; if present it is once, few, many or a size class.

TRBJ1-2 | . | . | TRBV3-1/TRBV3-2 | CASSQVSGEYGYTF | TGTGCCAGCAGCCAAGTCTCAGGGGAGTATGGCTACACCTTC
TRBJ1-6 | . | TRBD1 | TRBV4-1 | CASSQAPGGYNSPLHF | TGCGCCAGCAGCCAAGCCCCAGGGGGTTATAATTCACCCCTCCACTTT
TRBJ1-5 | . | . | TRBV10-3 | CAISEGGRSNQPQHF | TGTGCCATCAGTGAGGGGGGGCGTAGCAATCAGCCCCAGCATTTT
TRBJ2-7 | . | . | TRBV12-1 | CASSFWASAYYEQYF | TGTGCCAGCAGCTTTTGGGCTAGCGCTTACTACGAGCAGTACTTC
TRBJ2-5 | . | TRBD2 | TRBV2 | CASSGREGETQYF | TGTGCCAGCAGTGGGCGGGAGGGGGAGACCCAGTACTTC
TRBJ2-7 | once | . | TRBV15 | CATSRDPTNSYEQYF | TGTGCCACCAGCAGAGACCCGACAAACTCCTACGAGCAGTACTTC
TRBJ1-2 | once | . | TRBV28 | CASSPSPGAQGGYTF | TGTGCCAGCAGTCCGTCGCCCGGGGCCCAGGGGGGCTACACCTTC
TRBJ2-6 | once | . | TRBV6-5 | CASSFLSAGANVLTF | TGTGCCAGCAGTTTCCTCTCTGCGGGGGCCAACGTCCTGACTTTC
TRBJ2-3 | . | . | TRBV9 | CASSVGSDTQYF | TGTGCCAGCAGCGTCGGTTCGGATACGCAGTATTTT
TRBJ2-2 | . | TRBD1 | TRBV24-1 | CATSVGTGSTGELFF | TGTGCCACCAGTGTTGGGACAGGGAGCACCGGGGAGCTGTTTTTT
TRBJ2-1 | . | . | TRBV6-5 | CASSRGAQDEQFF | TGTGCCAGCAGTCGGGGGGCGCAGGATGAGCAGTTCTTC
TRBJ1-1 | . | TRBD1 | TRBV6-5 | CASSFSGGGGTEAFF | TGTGCCAGCAGTTTCTCAGGGGGTGGCGGCACTGAAGCTTTCTTT
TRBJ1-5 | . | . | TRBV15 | CATSWTVSNQPQHF | TGTGCCACCAGCTGGACGGTGAGCAATCAGCCCCAGCATTTT
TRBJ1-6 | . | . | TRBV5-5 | CASSLVSTSFLNSPLHF | TGTGCCAGCAGCTTGGTATCAACATCCTTTTTAAATTCACCCCTCCACTTT
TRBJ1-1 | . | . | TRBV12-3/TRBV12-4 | CASFRAGYTEAFF | TGTGCCAGCTTCAGGGCGGGGTACACTGAAGCTTTCTTT
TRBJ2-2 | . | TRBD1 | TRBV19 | CASSMDRGQTGELFF | TGTGCCAGTAGTATGGACAGGGGGCAAACCGGGGAGCTGTTTTTT
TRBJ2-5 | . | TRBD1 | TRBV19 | CASRNRGEQETQYF | TGTGCCAGTAGGAACAGGGGGGAGCAAGAGACCCAGTACTTC
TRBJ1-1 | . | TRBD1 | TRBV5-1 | CASSSHRGYTEAFF | TGCGCCAGCAGCTCTCACAGGGGGTACACTGAAGCTTTCTTT
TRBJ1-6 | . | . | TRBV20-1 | CSAPYSPLHF | TGCAGTGCCCCCTATTCACCCCTCCACTTT
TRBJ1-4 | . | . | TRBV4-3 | CASSHIPGANNEKLFF | TGCGCCAGCAGCCATATCCCCGGGGCAAATAATGAAAAACTGTTTTTT
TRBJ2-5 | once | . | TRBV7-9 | CASSLPLVNGPTEETQYF | TGTGCCAGCAGCTTACCCCTCGTTAATGGCCCGACAGAAGAGACCCAGTACTTC
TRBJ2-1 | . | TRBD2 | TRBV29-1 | CSVGGLAGGPPYNEQFF | TGCAGCGTCGGGGGACTAGCGGGAGGGCCCCCCTACAATGAGCAGTTCTTC
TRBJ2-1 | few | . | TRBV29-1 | CSVPRRIHYNEQFF | TGCAGCGTTCCTAGACGTATACACTACAATGAGCAGTTCTTC
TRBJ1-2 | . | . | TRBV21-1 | CASSHPTEANYGYTF | TGTGCCAGCAGCCACCCGACAGAAGCTAACTATGGCTACACCTTC
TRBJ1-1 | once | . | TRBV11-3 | CASSLTVGQSNTEAFF | TGTGCCAGCAGCCTCACGGTCGGGCAGAGTAACACTGAAGCTTTCTTT
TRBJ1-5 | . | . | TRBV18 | CASSPPGFFNQPQHF | TGTGCCAGCTCACCACCGGGATTCTTCAATCAGCCCCAGCATTTT
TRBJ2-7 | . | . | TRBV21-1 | CASSKGRERTGAVSYEQYF | TGTGCCAGCAGCAAAGGTCGGGAACGGACAGGGGCGGTGAGCTACGAGCAGTACTTC
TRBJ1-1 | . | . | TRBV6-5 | CASSRPFGMNTEAFF | TGTGCCAGCAGCCGACCGTTTGGGATGAACACTGAAGCTTTCTTT
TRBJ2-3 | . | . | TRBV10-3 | CAISDPQGITDTQYF | TGTGCCATCAGTGACCCACAGGGTATCACAGATACGCAGTATTTT
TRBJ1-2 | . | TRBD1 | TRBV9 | CASSPSGTGFGYTF | TGTGCCAGCAGCCCATCCGGGACAGGGTTTGGCTACACCTTC